The present TCR beta chain was sequenced within a study of cytomegalovirus exposure and HLA in healthy donors. Points from the study as a whole: In an earlier analysis, productive rearrangement rates for most beta V segments clustered near 87% or 30%. There were a few CMV-associated chains whose specificity for CMV antigens was confirmed in vitro.

The germline V gene has CDR1 SGHRS and CDR2 YFSETQ. The length of the CDR3 is 15 residues. The V end was cut by 1 base, the J end by 3 bases, with 10 bases between. Remarks on this clone: What it binds is not known.

PCR amplification relied on 60 Vbeta primers (plus 13 Jbeta primers). The authors' processing: Later work found 65 million to 100 million unique TCR beta chains, with 9.5 million to 14 million shared. Clones were read by immunoSEQ multiplex PCR, and TCRdb kept only the in-frame ones, dropping some. V and J calls and clone size are given by that table; D and trimming were obtained from the DNA. In the table there are 99,000 or so clones, around 72% of which are singletons. The sequence derives from a male donor in good health and CMV-seronegative. The rearrangement links TRBV5-1 to TRBJ2-2; possible D gene TRBD1, 6 bases. The sample was PBMCs. CDR3 nucleotides: TGCGCCAGCAGCTTGCCCAGGGGAGACACCGGGGAGCTGTTTTTT. This translates into CASSLPRGDTGELFF.